A selection of T cell receptor beta chains follows, all from one sample in a study of cytomegalovirus exposure and HLA in healthy donors. Using immunoSEQ multiplex PCR, the repertoire was profiled, and TCRdb retains in-frame clones only, with some absent. The table records about 170,000 clones, 85% of them present only once. The sample comprised PBMCs. These receptors all stem from a boy aged 2 to 9 in good health and CMV-seronegative. CDR3s include the opening cysteine and the closing phenylalanine or tryptophan. Fields, in order: clone size, CDR3 length, D gene, V gene, J gene, CDR3 DNA, CDR3 protein. A D gene is named only where the DNA matches it firmly. Size is stated for part of the rows, as once, few or many counts, or as a class when the clone is expanded.

size: NA; length: 14; D: TRBD1; V: TRBV5-5; J: TRBJ1-1; DNA: TGTGCCAGCAGCTTGACAGGGGGGGACACTGAAGCTTTCTTT; CDR3: CASSLTGGDTEAFF
size: NA; length: 14; D: NA; V: TRBV28; J: TRBJ1-5; DNA: TGTGCCAGCAGTTCCCCCGGAGGTGGTCAGCCCCAGCATTTT; CDR3: CASSSPGGGQPQHF
size: NA; length: 14; D: NA; V: TRBV11-2; J: TRBJ2-1; DNA: TGTGCCAGCAGCCCGGTCCCATACCGTAATGAGCAGTTCTTC; CDR3: CASSPVPYRNEQFF
size: NA; length: 12; D: TRBD2; V: TRBV5-6; J: TRBJ2-7; DNA: TGTGCCAGCAGCCAGACTAGCGGGAGTACGTACTTC; CDR3: CASSQTSGSTYF
size: once; length: 15; D: NA; V: TRBV5-6; J: TRBJ1-2; DNA: TGTGCCAGCAGCTTGGGGAGGGTATTGAACTATGGCTACACCTTC; CDR3: CASSLGRVLNYGYTF
size: NA; length: 15; D: TRBD2; V: TRBV7-9; J: TRBJ2-1; DNA: TGTGCCAGCAGCTTAGCTAGCGGGGGGGATGATGAGCAGTTCTTC; CDR3: CASSLASGGDDEQFF
size: few; length: 14; D: TRBD1; V: TRBV28; J: TRBJ1-1; DNA: TGTGCCAGCAGCCTCCGACAGGGGAGTACTGAAGCTTTCTTT; CDR3: CASSLRQGSTEAFF
size: NA; length: 14; D: TRBD1; V: TRBV6-5; J: TRBJ2-1; DNA: TGTGCCAGCAGCCCGGGACAGGGGTACAATGAGCAGTTCTTC; CDR3: CASSPGQGYNEQFF
size: NA; length: 14; D: TRBD1; V: TRBV6-5; J: TRBJ2-7; DNA: TGTGCCAGCAGTTACCGGGGACAGGGGTACGAGCAGTACTTC; CDR3: CASSYRGQGYEQYF
size: NA; length: 17; D: TRBD1; V: TRBV7-9; J: TRBJ1-5; DNA: TGTGCCAGCAGCTTAGCGGTGGTAGGGGGCGAGTCTCAGCCCCAGCATTTT; CDR3: CASSLAVVGGESQPQHF
size: once; length: 16; D: TRBD1; V: TRBV5-1; J: TRBJ2-1; DNA: TGCGCCAGCAGCTTGCTCCGGACAGGGCGTATTAATGAGCAGTTCTTC; CDR3: CASSLLRTGRINEQFF
size: NA; length: 20; D: TRBD1; V: TRBV28; J: TRBJ1-3; DNA: TGTGCCAGCAGGCCGCCCCGGGACAGGGGCAACAAGAGCTCTGGAAACACCATATATTTT; CDR3: CASRPPRDRGNKSSGNTIYF
size: NA; length: 14; D: TRBD1; V: TRBV10-1; J: TRBJ1-2; DNA: TGCGCCAGCAGTGAGTCGAACCGGGCAGGGGGCCCTCGTTTC; CDR3: CASSESNRAGGPRF
size: NA; length: 16; D: TRBD1; V: TRBV5-1; J: TRBJ2-5; DNA: TGCGCCAGCAGCTGGATGAGCGGACAGGGCCAAGAGACCCAGTACTTC; CDR3: CASSWMSGQGQETQYF
size: NA; length: 12; D: NA; V: TRBV28; J: TRBJ2-2; DNA: TGTGCCAGCAGTCTTAACACCGGGGAGCTGTTTTTT; CDR3: CASSLNTGELFF
size: NA; length: 17; D: NA; V: TRBV2; J: TRBJ2-3; DNA: TGTGCCAGCAGTGATCTCGGCGCCCCAGGGAGCACAGATACGCAGTATTTT; CDR3: CASSDLGAPGSTDTQYF
size: NA; length: 11; D: NA; V: TRBV2; J: TRBJ2-5; DNA: TGTGCCAGCATGATGCAAGAGGCCCAGTACTTC; CDR3: CASMMQEAQYF
size: NA; length: 15; D: NA; V: TRBV7-8; J: TRBJ1-5; DNA: TGTGCCAGCAGCCCGACGAGGGCTAAGAGGCAGCCCCAGCATTTT; CDR3: CASSPTRAKRQPQHF
size: NA; length: 18; D: TRBD1; V: TRBV28; J: TRBJ1-2; DNA: TGTGCCAGCAGCCTACTCGCCCCGGGACAGGGGATTAACTATGGCTACACCTTC; CDR3: CASSLLAPGQGINYGYTF
size: few; length: 13; D: NA; V: TRBV5-6; J: TRBJ2-7; DNA: TGTGCCAGCAGCTTGGCACATTCCCACGAGCAGTACTTC; CDR3: CASSLAHSHEQYF
size: NA; length: 15; D: NA; V: TRBV15; J: TRBJ1-5; DNA: TGTGCCACCAGCAGAGATTTGGGGAGGAATCAGCCCCAGCATTTT; CDR3: CATSRDLGRNQPQHF
size: NA; length: 12; D: NA; V: TRBV2; J: TRBJ2-1; DNA: TGTGCCAGCAGTGAATCGCAGGACTCGCGGTTCTTC; CDR3: CASSESQDSRFF
size: NA; length: 16; D: NA; V: TRBV10-1; J: TRBJ2-1; DNA: TGCGCCAGCAGTGACAGGCAGGGAGGCTCCTACAATGAGCAGTTCTTC; CDR3: CASSDRQGGSYNEQFF
size: NA; length: 11; D: TRBD1; V: TRBV20-1; J: TRBJ1-2; DNA: TGCAGTGCTAGTACAGGGGGTGGCTACACCTTC; CDR3: CSASTGGGYTF
size: NA; length: 14; D: NA; V: TRBV30; J: TRBJ1-1; DNA: TGTGCCTGGAGTACTTACGACCGTGGGGGGAAAGCTTTCTTT; CDR3: CAWSTYDRGGKAFF
size: NA; length: 19; D: TRBD1; V: TRBV19; J: TRBJ1-1; DNA: TGTGCCAGTACCCCCGGGACAGGGATTATACTGCGGTCGGCCACTGAAGCTTTCTTT; CDR3: CASTPGTGIILRSATEAFF
size: once; length: 13; D: NA; V: TRBV6-1; J: TRBJ1-1; DNA: TGTGCCAGCAGGGCCACGGGGAGAGATGAAGCTTTCTTT; CDR3: CASRATGRDEAFF
size: NA; length: 14; D: TRBD1; V: TRBV18; J: TRBJ1-2; DNA: TGTGCCAGCTCACGGGGGGACAGGTCGGATGGCTACACCTTC; CDR3: CASSRGDRSDGYTF
size: NA; length: 15; D: TRBD2; V: TRBV27; J: TRBJ2-5; DNA: TGTGCCAGCAGTCCAATCGGGGGGATGCTCGAGACCCAGTACTTC; CDR3: CASSPIGGMLETQYF
size: NA; length: 15; D: NA; V: TRBV5-1; J: TRBJ2-5; DNA: TGCGCCAGCAGCTTTGGGGGGTCTTTCCAAGAGACCCAGTACTTC; CDR3: CASSFGGSFQETQYF
size: NA; length: 16; D: TRBD2; V: TRBV10-3; J: TRBJ2-1; DNA: TGTGCCATCAGTGAGGGACTAGCGGGAGACTACAATGAGCAGTTCTTC; CDR3: CAISEGLAGDYNEQFF
size: NA; length: 13; D: NA; V: TRBV28; J: TRBJ1-2; DNA: TGTGCCAGCAGTCAGGGGTTTAACTATGGCTACACCTTC; CDR3: CASSQGFNYGYTF
size: NA; length: 12; D: NA; V: TRBV7-9; J: TRBJ1-1; DNA: TGTTCCAGCAGCTACCGGACAGCCGAAGCTTTCTTT; CDR3: CSSSYRTAEAFF
size: NA; length: 16; D: NA; V: TRBV2; J: TRBJ1-6; DNA: TGTGCCAGCAGTGAACGTGGCGGGAACATTAATTCACCCCTCCACTTT; CDR3: CASSERGGNINSPLHF
size: once; length: 15; D: TRBD2; V: TRBV7-6; J: TRBJ2-3; DNA: TGTGCCAGCAGCCTTGAGGGAGGGAGCACAGATACGCAGTATTTT; CDR3: CASSLEGGSTDTQYF
size: NA; length: 14; D: TRBD1; V: TRBV19; J: TRBJ2-5; DNA: TGTGCCAGTAGTACGACAGGGGGACAAGAGACCCAGTACTTC; CDR3: CASSTTGGQETQYF
size: NA; length: 13; D: NA; V: TRBV6-5; J: TRBJ2-1; DNA: TGTGCCAGCAGTTACTCGACAAGGAATGAGCAGTTCTTC; CDR3: CASSYSTRNEQFF
size: NA; length: 17; D: NA; V: TRBV4-2; J: TRBJ1-6; DNA: TGTGCCAGCAGCCAAGGTCGGGGGGCCCCGGATAATTCACCCCTCCACTTT; CDR3: CASSQGRGAPDNSPLHF
size: few; length: 13; D: NA; V: TRBV7-8; J: TRBJ2-3; DNA: TGTGCCAGCAGCTGGCCCAGGGAAGATACGCAGTATTTT; CDR3: CASSWPREDTQYF
size: once; length: 16; D: TRBD1; V: TRBV5-1; J: TRBJ1-2; DNA: TGCGCCAGCAGCATTAGTCCGGGACAGGGGGACTATGGCTACACCTTC; CDR3: CASSISPGQGDYGYTF
size: NA; length: 13; D: NA; V: TRBV27; J: TRBJ2-7; DNA: TGTGCCAGCAGTCCCCCGGGTCTCCTCGAGCAGTACTTC; CDR3: CASSPPGLLEQYF
size: once; length: 15; D: TRBD1; V: TRBV6-5; J: TRBJ2-7; DNA: TGTGCCAGCAGGTCCGGCCGGACAGGGGGTATTGAGCAGTACTTC; CDR3: CASRSGRTGGIEQYF
size: once; length: 14; D: TRBD2; V: TRBV7-9; J: TRBJ2-7; DNA: TGTGCCAGCAGCGTTGCTAGCGGGAATGATGAGCAGTACTTC; CDR3: CASSVASGNDEQYF
size: once; length: 13; D: NA; V: TRBV6-1; J: TRBJ1-1; DNA: TGTGCCAGCAGTGAAGTCCCCTCGTGCGGGGGTTTCTTT; CDR3: CASSEVPSCGGFF
size: NA; length: 13; D: NA; V: TRBV6-6; J: TRBJ2-4; DNA: TGTGCCAGCAGTTCGCCCGGTTCGAACATTCAGTACTTC; CDR3: CASSSPGSNIQYF
size: once; length: 16; D: NA; V: TRBV11-2; J: TRBJ2-7; DNA: TGTGCCAGCAGCTCACTTGTGGGGCAGGATACCTACGAGCAGTACTTC; CDR3: CASSSLVGQDTYEQYF
size: NA; length: 15; D: NA; V: TRBV5-1; J: TRBJ2-1; DNA: TGCGCCAGCAGGTGGGGGCAGAAAAAGGGTCATGAGCAGTTCTTC; CDR3: CASRWGQKKGHEQFF
size: NA; length: 15; D: TRBD1; V: TRBV5-4; J: TRBJ1-1; DNA: TGTGCCAGCAGCTTAAAGGGACAGGGAAACACTGAAGCTTTCTTT; CDR3: CASSLKGQGNTEAFF
size: NA; length: 12; D: NA; V: TRBV7-9; J: TRBJ1-1; DNA: TGTGCCAGCAGCTTGAAGGAGACTGAAGCTTTCTTT; CDR3: CASSLKETEAFF
size: NA; length: 12; D: NA; V: TRBV7-9; J: TRBJ1-2; DNA: TGTGCCAGCAGCTCGGGGGGGTATGGCTACACCTTC; CDR3: CASSSGGYGYTF
size: NA; length: 15; D: NA; V: TRBV21-1; J: TRBJ1-1; DNA: TGTGCCAGCACTGGTAACAAGATGATGAACACTGAAGCTTTCTTT; CDR3: CASTGNKMMNTEAFF
size: NA; length: 16; D: NA; V: TRBV7-9; J: TRBJ2-4; DNA: TGTGCCAGCAGCTCCCTCACGCGAGACAGTAAAAACATTCAGTACTTC; CDR3: CASSSLTRDSKNIQYF
size: NA; length: 14; D: NA; V: TRBV10-1; J: TRBJ1-1; DNA: TGCGCCAGCAGTCCTCTGACAGGGAACACTGAAGCTTTCTTT; CDR3: CASSPLTGNTEAFF
size: NA; length: 17; D: TRBD2; V: TRBV19; J: TRBJ2-1; DNA: TGTGCCAGTAGTATCCGCCCTGGGCAGCGGGAGACGGGAGAGCAGTTCTTC; CDR3: CASSIRPGQRETGEQFF
size: NA; length: 13; D: TRBD2; V: TRBV11-3; J: TRBJ2-1; DNA: TGTGCCAGCAGCTTAGGGACTAGCAATGAGCAGTTCTTC; CDR3: CASSLGTSNEQFF
size: NA; length: 14; D: NA; V: TRBV7-9; J: TRBJ1-1; DNA: TGTGCCAGCAGCGCTACACAGGGAAGCACTGAAGCTTTCTTT; CDR3: CASSATQGSTEAFF
size: once; length: 17; D: NA; V: TRBV5-4; J: TRBJ2-6; DNA: TGTGCCAGCAGCTTGTTGGTAGGAGGCTCTGGGGCCAACGTCCTGACTTTC; CDR3: CASSLLVGGSGANVLTF
size: NA; length: 15; D: NA; V: TRBV9; J: TRBJ2-7; DNA: TGTGCCAGCAGCGTATCGGGTGGCACCGCCTACGAGCAGTACTTC; CDR3: CASSVSGGTAYEQYF
size: NA; length: 11; D: NA; V: TRBV7-5; J: TRBJ1-1; DNA: TGTGTCAGAAGCCCAGGCAGGGTAGCTTTCTTT; CDR3: CVRSPGRVAFF
size: NA; length: 17; D: TRBD2; V: TRBV4-1; J: TRBJ2-3; DNA: TGCGCCAGCAGCCAAATGACCGGGACTAGAGGATTTCATACGCAGTATTTT; CDR3: CASSQMTGTRGFHTQYF